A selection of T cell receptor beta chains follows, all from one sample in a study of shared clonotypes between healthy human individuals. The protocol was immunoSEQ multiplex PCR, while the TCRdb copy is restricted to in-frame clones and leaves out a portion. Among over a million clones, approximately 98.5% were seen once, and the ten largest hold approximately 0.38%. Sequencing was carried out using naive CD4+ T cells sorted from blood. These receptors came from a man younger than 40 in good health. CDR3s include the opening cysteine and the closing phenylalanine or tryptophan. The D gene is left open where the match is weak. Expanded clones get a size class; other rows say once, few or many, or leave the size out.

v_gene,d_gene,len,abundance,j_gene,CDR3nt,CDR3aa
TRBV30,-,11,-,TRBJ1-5,TGTGCCTGGAGTAAAGGTCAGCCCCAGCATTTT,CAWSKGQPQHF
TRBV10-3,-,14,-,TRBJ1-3,TGTGCCATCCAAGACACAACAGGGGGAAACACCATATATTTT,CAIQDTTGGNTIYF
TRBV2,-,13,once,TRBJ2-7,TGTGCCAGCGGCCTTGACAGGCAGTACGAGCAGTACTTC,CASGLDRQYEQYF
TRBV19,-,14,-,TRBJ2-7,TGTGCCAGTAACAATCCAGGGGGGTCACACGAGCAGTACTTC,CASNNPGGSHEQYF
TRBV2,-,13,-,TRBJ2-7,TGTGCCAGCAGTGGTGACAGAACATACGAGCAGTACTTC,CASSGDRTYEQYF
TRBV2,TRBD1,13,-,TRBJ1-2,TGTGCCAGCAGTCCAGGGACAGGGAACGGCTACACCTTC,CASSPGTGNGYTF
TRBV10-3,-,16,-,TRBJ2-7,TGTGCCATCAGTGAGCTTTCGAGGATTAGCCCCTACGAGCAGTACTTC,CAISELSRISPYEQYF
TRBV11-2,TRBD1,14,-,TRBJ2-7,TGTGCCAGCAGCCCCTACAGGGGGCAGTACGAGCAGTACTTC,CASSPYRGQYEQYF
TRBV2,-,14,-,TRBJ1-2,TGTGCCACCACCGGGGAGATGGGCCTCCATGGCTACACCTTC,CATTGEMGLHGYTF
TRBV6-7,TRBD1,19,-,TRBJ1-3,TGTGCCAGCAGTTACTCCAGGGACAGGGAGAGTAGTTCTGGAAACACCATATATTTT,CASSYSRDRESSSGNTIYF
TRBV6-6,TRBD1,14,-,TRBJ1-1,TGTGCCAGCAGGACAGGGGGCGGTAACACTGAAGCTTTCTTT,CASRTGGGNTEAFF
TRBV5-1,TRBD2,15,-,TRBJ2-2,TGCGCCAGCAGCTCAAACGGACTAGCCTCCGGGGAGCTGTTTTTT,CASSSNGLASGELFF
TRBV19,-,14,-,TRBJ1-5,TGTGCCAGTAGTAACACAGTGTGGGATCAGCCCCAGCATTTT,CASSNTVWDQPQHF
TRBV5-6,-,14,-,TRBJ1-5,TGTGCCAGCAGCTTGGGACAGGTGAATCAGCCCCAGCATTTT,CASSLGQVNQPQHF
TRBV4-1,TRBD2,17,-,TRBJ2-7,TGCGCCAGCAGCCAAGATTGGCTAGCGGGAGGGGACTACGAGCAGTACTTC,CASSQDWLAGGDYEQYF
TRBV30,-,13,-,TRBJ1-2,TGTGCCTGGAGTCCGGGTGGCCTAGGGGGCTACACCTTC,CAWSPGGLGGYTF
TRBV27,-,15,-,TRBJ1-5,TGTGCCAGCAGTCCCCGTGACAGCTGGGGGCAGCCCCAGCATTTT,CASSPRDSWGQPQHF
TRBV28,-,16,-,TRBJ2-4,TGTGCCAGCAGTTTGAGGGGGGCCCAAGCCAAAAACATTCAGTACTTC,CASSLRGAQAKNIQYF
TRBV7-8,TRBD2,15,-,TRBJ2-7,TGTGCCAGCAGCCCACGAAGACTAGCCCACTACGAGCAGTACTTC,CASSPRRLAHYEQYF
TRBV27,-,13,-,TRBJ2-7,TGTGCCAGCAGTTTAAACAGAGCCTACGAGCAGTACTTC,CASSLNRAYEQYF
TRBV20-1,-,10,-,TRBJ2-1,TGCAGTGCGCTCTACAATGAGCAGTTCTTC,CSALYNEQFF
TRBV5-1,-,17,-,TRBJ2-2,TGCGCCAGCAGCTTGCTATTCGAGACAGCACACACCGGGGAGCTGTTTTTT,CASSLLFETAHTGELFF
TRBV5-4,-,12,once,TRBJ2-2,TGTGCCAGCAGACCACCCGCCGGGGAGCTGTTTTTT,CASRPPAGELFF
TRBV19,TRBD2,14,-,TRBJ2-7,TGTGCCAGTAGTTATAGGCGGGAGACGAGGGAGCAGTACTTC,CASSYRRETREQYF
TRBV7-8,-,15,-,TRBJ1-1,TGTGCCAGCAGCCCGCGAACCGGGACGATACCTTTTGCTTTCTTT,CASSPRTGTIPFAFF
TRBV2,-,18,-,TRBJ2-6,TGTGCCAGCAGTGACTGGGGGAGAGGGGACTCTGGGGCCAACGTCCTGACTTTC,CASSDWGRGDSGANVLTF
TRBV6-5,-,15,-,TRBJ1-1,TGTGCCAGCAGTTACCTACTGAAAGCGAACACTGAAGCTTTCTTT,CASSYLLKANTEAFF
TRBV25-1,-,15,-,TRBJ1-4,TGTGCCAGCAGTGCACCCAGAGGGCCAGGTGAAAAACTGTTTTTT,CASSAPRGPGEKLFF
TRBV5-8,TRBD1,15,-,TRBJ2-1,TGTGCCAGCAGCTACCGGACAGGGAAGGCCGCTGAGCAGTTCTTC,CASSYRTGKAAEQFF
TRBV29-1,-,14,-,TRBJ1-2,TGCAGCGTTGGCGGGGGGAGCCTTAACTATGGCTACACCTTC,CSVGGGSLNYGYTF
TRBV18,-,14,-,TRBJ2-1,TGTGCCAGCTCACCCGAACAGGGACCCGGGGATAAGTTCTTC,CASSPEQGPGDKFF
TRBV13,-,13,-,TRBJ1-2,TGTGCCAGCAGACTCTTCGGTAACTATGGCTACACCTTC,CASRLFGNYGYTF
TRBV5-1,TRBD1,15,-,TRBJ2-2,TGCGCCAGCAGCCACAGGGGGTTGGGAACCGGGGAGCTGTTTTTT,CASSHRGLGTGELFF
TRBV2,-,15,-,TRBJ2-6,TGTGCCAGCAGTGTACGCGGGGCTGGGGCCAACGTCCTGACTTTC,CASSVRGAGANVLTF
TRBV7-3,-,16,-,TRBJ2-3,TGTGCCAGCAGCAGCGGGACAGCTGGGGGGGCAGATACGCAGTATTTT,CASSSGTAGGADTQYF
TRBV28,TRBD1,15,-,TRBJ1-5,TGTGCCAGCAGTTTGGGCGGGACAGGGATCCAGCCCCAGCATTTT,CASSLGGTGIQPQHF
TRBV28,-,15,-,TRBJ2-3,TGTGCCAGCAGTTTATGGCCTAGGGGCACAGATACGCAGTATTTT,CASSLWPRGTDTQYF
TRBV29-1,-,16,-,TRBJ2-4,TGCAGCGTTGAAGGGGGCCCTGAGGTTCCCAAAAACATTCAGTACTTC,CSVEGGPEVPKNIQYF
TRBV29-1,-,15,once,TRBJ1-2,TGCAGCGTTGAATTCCGGTCTGGGGTTTACTATGGCTACACCTTC,CSVEFRSGVYYGYTF
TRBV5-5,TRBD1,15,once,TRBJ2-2,TGTGCCAGCAGCTTTAGACAGGGCCGCACCGGGGAGCTGTTTTTT,CASSFRQGRTGELFF
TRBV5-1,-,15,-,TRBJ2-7,TGCGCCAGCTCCAAAGCCGCTGGTGTCGGCTACGAGCAGTACTTC,CASSKAAGVGYEQYF